Below, 17 T cell receptor beta chains from the same sample are listed, as sequenced in a study of shared clonotypes between healthy human individuals. Profiling relied on immunoSEQ multiplex PCR, and the TCRdb table lists in-frame clones only, not all of them. There are 2.3 million or so clones in the sample; 85% to 95% occur only once, and about 0.37% lies in the top ten. The source material was naive CD4+ T cells from PBMCs. As to subset: CD45RA+ positively selected. These receptors all stem from a man between 18 and 29 years old in good health. Some clones in this sample may be carry-over from other donors' samples.

The J gene is TRBJ2-7, the V gene TRBV11-2; the D gene is possibly TRBD2 (5 bases). Trimming took 3 bases from V and 1 from J, leaving 7 bases between them. This CDR3 is built from 13 residues. Germline CDR1 reads SGHAT; CDR2 reads FQNNGV. This CDR3 is CASSFAGSYEQYF. The CDR3 nucleotides are TGTGCCAGCAGCTTTGCGGGTTCCTACGAGCAGTACTTC. The whole variable domain, filled in from reference TRBV11-2 and TRBJ2-7, reads EAGVAQSPRYKIIEKRQSVAFWCNPISGHATLYWYQQILGQGPKLLIQFQNNGVVDDSQLPKDRFSAERLKGVDSTLKIQPAKLEDSAVYLCASSFAGSYEQYFGPGTRLTVT.

This chain uses TRBV5-5 with TRBJ1-2; perhaps TRBD1 as D (6 bases). The length of the CDR3 is 15 residues. Germline CDR1 and CDR2: SGHKS and YYEKEE (reference sequence). Trimming pared 0 bases from V and 4 bases from J, leaving 13 bases between. The CDR3 spells CASSLGGLGGYGYTF. CDR3 coding DNA: TGTGCCAGCAGCTTGGGCGGGTTAGGGGGCTATGGCTACACCTTC. Full variable domain (missing parts from reference TRBV5-5 and TRBJ1-2): DAGVTQSPTHLIKTRGQQVTLRCSPISGHKSVSWYQQVLGQGPQFIFQYYEKEERGRGNFPDRFSARQFPNYSSELNVNALLLGDSALYLCASSLGGLGGYGYTFGSGTRLTVV.

V is TRBV28 and J is TRBJ1-1; no firm D call. This CDR3 region has 14 residues. Germline CDR1 and CDR2: MDHEN and SYDVKM. Trimming pared 2 bases from V and 1 base from J, leaving 8 bases between. CDR3 DNA: TGTGCCAGCAGTTTAGGGGTCGGGAACACTGAAGCTTTCTTT. Amino acid sequence: CASSLGVGNTEAFF.

This chain connects TRBV15 to TRBJ2-7; D is ambiguous. Trimming removed 0 bases at V and 5 bases at J, with 11 bases between. This CDR3 has 14 residues. Germline V gene sequence: CDR1 LNHNV, CDR2 YYDKDF (reference sequence). Here the CDR3 DNA reads TGTGCCACCAGCAGAGATGTTCGGGTTCACGAGCAGTACTTC. Translating it yields CATSRDVRVHEQYF.

The chain couples TRBV14 to TRBJ1-5; D not resolved. Germline CDR1 and CDR2: SGHDN and FVKESK. Between the trimmed V and J ends, which lost 4 bases and 0 bases, there was a span of 4 bases. The CDR3 extends over 13 amino acids. This CDR3 is CASSPYSNQPQHF. CDR3 DNA: TGTGCCAGCAGCCCCTATAGCAATCAGCCCCAGCATTTT. The variable domain in full, with the rest retrieved from reference TRBV14 and TRBJ1-5, is EAGVTQFPSHSVIEKGQTVTLRCDPISGHDNLYWYRRVMGKEIKFLLHFVKESKQDESGMPNNRFLAERTGGTYSTLKVQPAELEDSGVYFCASSPYSNQPQHFGDGTRLSIL.

The V and J genes are TRBV6-5 and TRBJ2-5, with 9 bases matching TRBD1. The CDR3 is 16 amino acids. Unmatched junction bases numbered 11, after V lost 4 bases and J lost 5 bases. Germline V gives CDR1 MNHEY, CDR2 SVGAGI. CDR3 sequence (DNA): TGTGCCAGCAGTTTGGACAGGGGATGGGGTCGGGAGACCCAGTACTTC. Protein: CASSLDRGWGRETQYF.

This rearrangement joins TRBV10-2 to TRBJ1-5; no clear D. Germline assignment: CDR1 WSHSY and CDR2 SAAADI. V dropped 3 bases and J dropped 5 bases, with 11 bases sitting between them. CDR3 size: 14 residues. CDR3 in amino acids: CASSEHGSHQPQHF. The CDR3 nucleotides read TGCGCCAGCAGTGAACACGGGAGCCATCAGCCCCAGCATTTT.

The chain carries TRBV6-5 and TRBJ1-1; D unresolved. V was shortened by 7 bases and J by 0 bases, with 15 bases between the two germline ends. The CDR3 contains 15 residues. Germline CDR1 is MNHEY and CDR2 is SVGAGI. CDR3 in DNA: TGTGCCAGCAAAACCGGGTGGGGAATGAACACTGAAGCTTTCTTT. Translating it yields CASKTGWGMNTEAFF.

The chain joins TRBV29-1 to TRBJ2-5; no clear D gene. Trimming left V 7 bases short and J 0 bases short, with 9 bases between. CDR1 is SQVTM and CDR2 is ANQGSEA in the germline V gene. The CDR3 runs to 12 residues. The CDR3 reads CSGQGNQETQYF. For the CDR3, the DNA is TGCAGCGGGCAAGGAAACCAAGAGACCCAGTACTTC.

The chain joins TRBV7-8 to TRBJ1-2; no clear D gene. The V end was cut by 5 bases, the J end by 7 bases, with 17 bases between. This CDR3 has 14 residues. The germline V gene encodes CDR1 SGHVS and CDR2 FQNEAQ. CDR3 protein: CASSRNGRLGGYTF. The CDR3 nucleotides read TGTGCCAGCAGCAGAAACGGGAGGTTGGGTGGCTACACCTTC.

CDR3 sequence (DNA): TGTGCCAGCAGCTTAAGAGGGACCCCACGAGGCACAGATACGCAGTATTTT. This encodes CASSLRGTPRGTDTQYF. The chain carries TRBV7-3 and TRBJ2-3; TRBD1 or TRBD2 may be the D gene (5 bases each). V was clipped by 1 base and J by 1 base, with 15 bases between them. From germline, CDR1 is SGHTA and CDR2 FQGTGA. The CDR3 is made up of 17 amino acids.

This clone was counted between two and nine times. The V and J genes are TRBV11-2 and TRBJ1-2; D unclear. V lost 1 base and J lost 2, with 11 bases in between. Germline V gene sequence: CDR1 SGHAT, CDR2 FQNNGV. CDR3 size: 15 residues. This chain's CDR3 is CASSLALSGNYGYTF. The CDR3 nucleotides are TGTGCCAGCAGCTTAGCATTGTCGGGGAACTATGGCTACACCTTC.

The table lists this clone with a few counts. V gene TRBV7-9 combines with J gene TRBJ1-1; D is undetermined. Germline-derived CDR1 and CDR2 are SEHNR and FQNEAQ (reference sequence). The CDR3 has 14 residues. V dropped 2 bases and J dropped 0 bases, with 7 bases sitting between them. The DNA of the CDR3 is TGTGCCAGCAGCTTAATTACGATGAACACTGAAGCTTTCTTT. The encoded protein is CASSLITMNTEAFF.

On this clone itself: The same CDR3 is also encoded by other DNA sequences in this sample. The gene calls are TRBV30 and TRBJ1-2; perhaps TRBD1 as D (5 bases). Germline CDR1 reads GTSNPN; CDR2 reads SVGIG (reference sequence). The CDR3 runs 12 residues. The ends were cut back, 2 bases at V and 4 bases at J, with 8 bases in the middle. The DNA of the CDR3 is TGTGCCTGGAGTCAGGGTGGCTATGGCTACACCTTC. This codes for CAWSQGGYGYTF.

The V and J genes are TRBV7-9 and TRBJ2-3, with 7 bases lining up with TRBD1. The CDR3 extends over 16 amino acids. Germline CDR1 is SEHNR and CDR2 is FQNEAQ (reference sequence). The trim removed 0 bases at V and 0 bases at J, leaving 3 bases unmatched. The CDR3 sequence: CASSLARDSSTDTQYF. The DNA of the CDR3 is TGTGCCAGCAGCTTAGCCCGGGACAGCAGCACAGATACGCAGTATTTT.

The rearrangement joins TRBV7-9 to TRBJ1-3; D is unresolved. The V and J ends lost 3 bases and 0 bases respectively, with 12 bases between them. Germline V CDR1 and CDR2: SEHNR, FQNEAQ (reference sequence). CDR3 length equals 16 residues. In DNA form, the CDR3 reads TGTGCCAGCAGCTTCGGCCAGCATTCCTCTGGAAACACCATATATTTT. It encodes CASSFGQHSSGNTIYF.

The chain combines TRBV27 with TRBJ2-7; TRBD1 aligns across 8 bases. Germline V gene data show CDR1 as MNHEY and CDR2 as SMNVEV (reference sequence). CDR3 length: 14 residues. V dropped 4 bases and J dropped 4; count of bases not matched to a gene: 6. This CDR3 reads CASSSADRAYEQYF. In DNA, the CDR3 is TGTGCCAGCAGTTCAGCGGACAGGGCATACGAGCAGTACTTC.